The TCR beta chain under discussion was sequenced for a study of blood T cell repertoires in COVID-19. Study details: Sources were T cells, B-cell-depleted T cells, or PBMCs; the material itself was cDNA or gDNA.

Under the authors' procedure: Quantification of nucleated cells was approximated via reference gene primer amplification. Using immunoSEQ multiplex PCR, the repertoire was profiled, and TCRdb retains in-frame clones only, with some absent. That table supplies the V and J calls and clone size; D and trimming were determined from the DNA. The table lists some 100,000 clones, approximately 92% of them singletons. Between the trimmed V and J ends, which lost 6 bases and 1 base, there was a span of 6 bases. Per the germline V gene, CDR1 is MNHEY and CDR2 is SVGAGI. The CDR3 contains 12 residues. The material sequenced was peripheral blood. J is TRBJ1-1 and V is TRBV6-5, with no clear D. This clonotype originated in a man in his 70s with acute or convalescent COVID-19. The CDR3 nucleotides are TGTGCCAGCAGGACTGGGAACACTGAAGCTTTCTTT. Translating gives CASRTGNTEAFF.